The sequence of this TCR beta chain was determined in a study of shared clonotypes between healthy human individuals. Study-level points and caveats: Against clonotypes common to all four donors, non-shared ones had lower generation probabilities. With a few donors compared, roughly 4.9% of naive CD4 clonotypes were shared.

Notes on this clone: Antigen unknown.

In the original analysis: ImmunoSEQ supplied junction-only sequences lacking quality scores, so filtering was different. TCRdb's copy holds only in-frame clones and misses some; the assay was immunoSEQ multiplex PCR. V, J and clone size are those of that table, while D and trimming were read from the DNA. This table holds over a million clones, about 96% found once. This clonotype was sampled from a man aged 25-45 years in good health. Input material: naive CD4+ T cells sorted from blood. Subset given: CD45RA+ positively selected.

Here the CDR3 DNA reads TGTGCCAGCAGGTCAGGAGTTCATCAGCCCCAGCATTTT. Protein sequence: CASRSGVHQPQHF. This chain links TRBV27 with TRBJ1-5; no reliable D call. The CDR3 is made up of 13 amino acids. The germline V gene has CDR1 MNHEY and CDR2 SMNVEV (reference sequence). V lost 6 bases and J 5 bases, leaving 11 bases between the germline ends.